What follows describes a single T cell receptor beta chain. The J segment lost 5 bases and the V segment lost 6 bases, leaving 10 bases of the junction unmatched. CDR1 and CDR2 (germline): SNHLY, FYNNEI. This CDR3 has 17 residues. The source of the sample is a study of blood T cell repertoires in COVID-19. Study in general: Acute-phase and convalescent COVID-19 samples originated in the United States, Italy and Spain.

The protocol was immunoSEQ multiplex PCR, while the TCRdb copy is restricted to in-frame clones and leaves out a portion. The sample has approximately 150,000 clones; about 86% are singletons. Sequenced input: peripheral blood. This clonotype was sampled from a woman of 80 years or more with acute or convalescent COVID-19. The chain couples TRBV2 to TRBJ2-5; 15 bases align to TRBD2. The CDR3 sequence: CASRAGLAGGLAETQYF. Written as DNA, the CDR3 is TGTGCCAGCAGGGCGGGACTAGCGGGAGGCTTGGCCGAGACCCAGTACTTC.